Following are 9 T cell receptor beta chains from one sample sequenced in a study of blood T cells in healthy people across ages. For the second PCR, which ran for 7 to 11 cycles, a sample-barcoded 5' primer and a J-beta primer mix were used. Each CDR3 protein gets one entry after TCRdb re-called the 5' RACE reads with MiXCR. The sample shows hundreds of thousands of distinct CDR3 sequences, about 30% of them seen only once. Sequenced input: blood. These TCRs come from a woman of 80 years or more in good health.

This clonotype came up a few times. Germline is not matched at one junction end, which may reflect a read error. V gene TRBV3-1 combines with J gene TRBJ2-6; perhaps TRBD2 as D (5 bases). Germline V gene sequence: CDR1 LGHDT, CDR2 YNNKEL (reference sequence). The CDR3 is made up of 16 amino acids. As DNA, the CDR3 is TGTACCAGCAGCCAAGGGCTGGGAGCTGGGGCCAACGTCCTGACTTTC. It is translated as CTSSQGLGAGANVLTF.

This chain links TRBV12-3 or TRBV12-4 with TRBJ2-3; 7 nucleotides agree with TRBD1. The CDR3 consists of 15 residues. Trimming at V came to 7 bases and at J to 4 bases, leaving 11 bases not matched to a gene. CDR3 in DNA: TGTGCCAGCACCCCAGACAGGGTGAGCGCAGATACGCAGTATTTT. Translation gives CASTPDRVSADTQYF.

The sample holds a few counts of this clonotype. This sequence joins TRBV5-6 and TRBJ1-1; TRBD1 matches 8 bases. The CDR3 has 16 residues. V shed 4 bases, J shed 2 bases, and the junction held 10 bases outside the gene matches. Germline CDR1 SGHDT, CDR2 YYEEEE. The CDR3 here is CASSRPGTGLNTEAFF. CDR3 coding DNA: TGTGCCAGCAGCCGTCCCGGGACAGGATTAAACACTGAAGCTTTCTTT. Looking up the rest from reference TRBV5-6 and TRBJ1-1 gives the full variable domain: DAGVTQSPTHLIKTRGQQVTLRCSPKSGHDTVSWYQQALGQGPQFIFQYYEEEERQRGNFPDRFSGHQFPNYSSELNVNALLLGDSALYLCASSRPGTGLNTEAFFGQGTRLTVV.

Turning to this clonotype: Since a much larger clone is just one base distant, this may be a read error. The chain uses TRBV20-1 and TRBJ2-6; 8 nucleotides align to TRBD1. Germline V gives CDR1 DFQATT, CDR2 SNEGSKA (reference sequence). Trimming at V came to 6 bases and at J to 1 base, leaving 8 bases not matched to a gene. The CDR3 runs 16 residues. The CDR3 loop is CSAMDRARSGANVLTF. The DNA of the CDR3 is TGCAGTGCGATGGACAGGGCAAGGTCTGGGGCCAACGTCCTGACTTTC.

In regard to this clonotype: A much larger clone sits a single nucleotide away, making a read error possible. The J gene is TRBJ2-3, the V gene TRBV20-1; perhaps TRBD2 as D (7 bases). The CDR3 length is 16 residues. CDR1 and CDR2 (germline): DFQATT, SNEGSKA (reference sequence). The CDR3, as DNA: TGCAATGCTCGGGTCCTAGGGGCGGGGGCACAAGATACGCAGTATTTT. Translating gives CNARVLGAGAQDTQYF.

The CDR3 sequence: CASSQGGWEGYYEQYF. The CDR3 DNA follows: TGCGCCAGCAGCCAAGGCGGGTGGGAGGGCTATTACGAGCAGTACTTC. This chain uses TRBV4-1 with TRBJ2-1; TRBD2 matches 7 bases. The closer fit of TRBJ2-7 to the DNA end suggests the J call may be wrong. Germline CDR1 and CDR2: MGHRA and YSYEKL. The CDR3 is made up of 16 amino acids.

This clonotype appeared many times. The chain employs TRBV4-2 and TRBJ2-3; 9 bases fit TRBD2. With 0 bases clipped from V and 2 bases from J, the junction kept 6 bases outside the gene matches. Germline V lookup: CDR1 LGHNA, CDR2 YNFKEQ. The CDR3 is 17 amino acids. CDR3 in amino acids: CASSQDKRGALTDTQYF. The CDR3 DNA reads as TGTGCCAGCAGCCAAGATAAGCGGGGGGCACTCACAGATACGCAGTATTTT.

V gene TRBV20-1 combines with J gene TRBJ2-5, with D perhaps TRBD1 (6 bases). Germline V CDR1 and CDR2: DFQATT, SNEGSKA (reference sequence). The CDR3 contains 16 residues. V gave up 5 bases and J gave up 1 base, with 20 bases separating them. DNA for the CDR3: TGCAGTGCTCACCCTAGGGGGAAAGGGGCCCAAGAGACCCAGTACTTC. Translating gives CSAHPRGKGAQETQYF.

The chain combines TRBV7-6 with TRBJ1-4; D possibly corresponds to TRBD1 (6 bases). Germline CDR1 is SGHVS and CDR2 is FNYEAQ. Trimming cost V 3 bases and J 5 bases, with 10 bases left between them. CDR3 size: 14 residues. The CDR3 here is CASSLGAGNEKLFF. The CDR3 DNA follows: TGTGCCAGCAGCTTGGGGGCCGGGAATGAAAAACTGTTTTTT.